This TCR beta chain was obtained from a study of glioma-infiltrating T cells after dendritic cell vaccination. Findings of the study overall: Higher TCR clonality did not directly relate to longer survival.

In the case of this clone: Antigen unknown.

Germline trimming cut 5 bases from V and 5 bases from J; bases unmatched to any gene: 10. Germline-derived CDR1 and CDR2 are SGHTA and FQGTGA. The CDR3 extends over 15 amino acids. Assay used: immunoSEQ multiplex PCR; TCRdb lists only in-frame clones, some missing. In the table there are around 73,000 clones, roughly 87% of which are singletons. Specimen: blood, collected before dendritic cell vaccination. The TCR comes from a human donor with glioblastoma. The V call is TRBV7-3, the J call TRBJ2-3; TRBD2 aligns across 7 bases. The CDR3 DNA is TGTGCCAGCAGCCCGGGACTATATGAGGGAGATACGCAGTATTTT. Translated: CASSPGLYEGDTQYF.